In its sample, the clone carrying this T cell receptor (beta chain) was seen a few times. No antigen is known for it. CDR1 and CDR2 (germline): SSHAT, FNYEAQ (reference sequence). V dropped 6 bases and J dropped 7; count of bases not matched to a gene: 6. This CDR3 has 13 residues. This sample is drawn from a study of identical twins. General study results and limits: Cord blood beta clonotypes that were abundant carried fewer insertions, and memory repertoires showed no such trend. Instead of following the same donors, the conclusions were based on cross-sectional statistical analysis. Twins shared beta out-of-frame sequences in excess, but this excess was weaker.

TCRdb re-derived calls from the 5' RACE reads in MiXCR, one entry per CDR3 protein. The sample has fewer than 450,000 distinct CDR3 sequences; 7% to 9.5% are singletons. The rearrangement joins TRBV7-7 to TRBJ2-1; TRBD1 matches 7 bases. Source material: naive T cells sorted from blood. This clonotype was sampled from a woman aged 45 to 65 in good health. Here the CDR3 reads CASSPGQQNEQFF. The DNA of the CDR3 is TGTGCCAGCAGTCCGGGACAGCAGAATGAGCAGTTCTTC.